This is a list of T cell receptor beta chains from one sample in a study of OX40 agonist ivuxolimab in advanced cancers. The assay was immunoSEQ multiplex PCR, and TCRdb's table has in-frame clones only and misses some. The sample records approximately 99,000 clones, approximately 87% being singletons. Source: CD4+ or CD8+ T cells sorted from blood, taken in a trial of the OX40 agonist ivuxolimab. The receptors here all came from an adult with an advanced solid tumor such as melanoma, head and neck, liver or kidney cancer. The CDR3 runs from the conserved cysteine through the conserved F or W. Each record gives: V gene, J gene, D gene, clone size, CDR3 DNA, CDR3 protein. The D gene is left open where the match is weak. For some rows the clone size is stated as once, few or many, or as a class when expanded; others skip it.

v_call: TRBV15; j_call: TRBJ2-3; d_call: .; clone_size: .; cdr3_nt: TGTGCCACCAGCAGAGAGGGTAGAGATACGCAGTATTTT; cdr3_aa: CATSREGRDTQYF
v_call: TRBV7-9; j_call: TRBJ2-4; d_call: TRBD1; clone_size: .; cdr3_nt: TGTGCCTCCCGGGACAGTACTTCCACAAACATTCAGTACTTC; cdr3_aa: CASRDSTSTNIQYF
v_call: TRBV6-5; j_call: TRBJ2-7; d_call: TRBD1; clone_size: .; cdr3_nt: TGTGCCAGCACCAGGACAGGGGGCAACTACGAGCAGTACTTC; cdr3_aa: CASTRTGGNYEQYF
v_call: TRBV7-8; j_call: TRBJ1-4; d_call: .; clone_size: .; cdr3_nt: TGTGCCAGCAGCTTAGGTACAGGCCCAAATGAAAAACTGTTTTTT; cdr3_aa: CASSLGTGPNEKLFF
v_call: TRBV5-6; j_call: TRBJ2-1; d_call: .; clone_size: .; cdr3_nt: TGTGCCAGCAGCTTGGTGGACCCCTGGAAGCAGTTCTTC; cdr3_aa: CASSLVDPWKQFF
v_call: TRBV5-1; j_call: TRBJ2-7; d_call: .; clone_size: .; cdr3_nt: TGCGCCAGCAGCTCACCTGTCGGCTACGAGCAGTACTTC; cdr3_aa: CASSSPVGYEQYF
v_call: TRBV19; j_call: TRBJ2-5; d_call: .; clone_size: .; cdr3_nt: TGTGCCAGTAGCTCGGACCCCAACTCGGAGACCCAGTACTTC; cdr3_aa: CASSSDPNSETQYF
v_call: TRBV19; j_call: TRBJ1-2; d_call: .; clone_size: .; cdr3_nt: TGTGCCAGTAGTATTGTGGCAGGAAAGAGCTATGGCTACACCTTC; cdr3_aa: CASSIVAGKSYGYTF
v_call: TRBV9; j_call: TRBJ2-1; d_call: TRBD2; clone_size: .; cdr3_nt: TGTGCCAGCAGTGAGAGCGGGGACGCCTACAATGAGCAGTTCTTC; cdr3_aa: CASSESGDAYNEQFF
v_call: TRBV9; j_call: TRBJ1-2; d_call: .; clone_size: .; cdr3_nt: TGTGCCAGCAGTGGAGGCTATGGCTACACCTTC; cdr3_aa: CASSGGYGYTF
v_call: TRBV5-8; j_call: TRBJ1-2; d_call: .; clone_size: .; cdr3_nt: TGTGCCAGCAGCTTTGTAGGAAACCTTGGCTACACCTTC; cdr3_aa: CASSFVGNLGYTF
v_call: TRBV30; j_call: TRBJ2-3; d_call: TRBD2; clone_size: .; cdr3_nt: TGTGCCTGGAGTGTAACTAGCGGGGGGAACCCAGATACGCAGTATTTT; cdr3_aa: CAWSVTSGGNPDTQYF
v_call: TRBV11-3; j_call: TRBJ1-1; d_call: .; clone_size: .; cdr3_nt: TGTGCCAGCAGCTTAGGTGACTGGGCTGAAGCTTTCTTT; cdr3_aa: CASSLGDWAEAFF
v_call: TRBV4-2; j_call: TRBJ2-5; d_call: TRBD1; clone_size: .; cdr3_nt: TGTGCCAGCAGCCAAGCCCGTACAGGGGAACAAGAGACCCAGTACTTC; cdr3_aa: CASSQARTGEQETQYF
v_call: TRBV6-6; j_call: TRBJ2-1; d_call: .; clone_size: .; cdr3_nt: TGTGCCAGCAGCCGTGGAGGGGACAATGAGCAGTTCTTC; cdr3_aa: CASSRGGDNEQFF
v_call: TRBV6-5; j_call: TRBJ1-5; d_call: .; clone_size: .; cdr3_nt: TGTGCCAGCTGGCGGTTTAATCAGCCCCAGCATTTT; cdr3_aa: CASWRFNQPQHF
v_call: TRBV27; j_call: TRBJ2-1; d_call: .; clone_size: .; cdr3_nt: TGTGCCAGCAGTTTATACTCGACAGTTAAAAGTACCTACAATGAGCAGTTCTTC; cdr3_aa: CASSLYSTVKSTYNEQFF
v_call: TRBV11-2; j_call: TRBJ2-2; d_call: TRBD2; clone_size: .; cdr3_nt: TGTGCCAGCAGCTTAACGACTAGCGGGAGTTCGAGAACCGGGGAGCTGTTTTTT; cdr3_aa: CASSLTTSGSSRTGELFF
v_call: TRBV5-1; j_call: TRBJ2-1; d_call: .; clone_size: .; cdr3_nt: TGCGCCAGCAGCTTGGGGATTAACAATGAGCAGTTCTTC; cdr3_aa: CASSLGINNEQFF
v_call: TRBV6-6; j_call: TRBJ2-1; d_call: .; clone_size: .; cdr3_nt: TGTGCCAGCAGTTACAGGCAGGGGTACTACAATGAGCAGTTCTTC; cdr3_aa: CASSYRQGYYNEQFF
v_call: TRBV15; j_call: TRBJ2-7; d_call: TRBD2; clone_size: .; cdr3_nt: TGTGCCACCAGCTTAGCGGGGGGGAAGGGGGAGCAGTACTTC; cdr3_aa: CATSLAGGKGEQYF
v_call: TRBV4-2; j_call: TRBJ2-5; d_call: .; clone_size: .; cdr3_nt: TGTGCCAGCAGCTTAGAGTCGTCCAAGGGCCAGTACTTC; cdr3_aa: CASSLESSKGQYF
v_call: TRBV11-3; j_call: TRBJ2-1; d_call: .; clone_size: .; cdr3_nt: TGTGCCAGCAGCTTAGACAGATACAATGAGCAGTTCTTC; cdr3_aa: CASSLDRYNEQFF
v_call: TRBV6-5; j_call: TRBJ1-6; d_call: .; clone_size: .; cdr3_nt: TGTGCCAGCAGTTACGTTCCGTTATCTTTTAATTCACCCCTCCACTTT; cdr3_aa: CASSYVPLSFNSPLHF
v_call: TRBV7-9; j_call: TRBJ2-7; d_call: .; clone_size: .; cdr3_nt: TGTGCCAGCAGCGTCTCCTACGAGCAGTACTTC; cdr3_aa: CASSVSYEQYF
v_call: TRBV6-4; j_call: TRBJ2-3; d_call: .; clone_size: few; cdr3_nt: TGTGCCAGCAGTGACCGTTGGTTAGATACGCAGTATTTT; cdr3_aa: CASSDRWLDTQYF
v_call: TRBV10-2; j_call: TRBJ1-1; d_call: TRBD1; clone_size: .; cdr3_nt: TGCGCCAGCAGTGACGGGACAGCCTATGAAGCTTTCTTT; cdr3_aa: CASSDGTAYEAFF
v_call: TRBV27; j_call: TRBJ1-6; d_call: .; clone_size: .; cdr3_nt: TGTGCCAGCAGTTTTTCGGGTCTACTGGCTCTCCACTTT; cdr3_aa: CASSFSGLLALHF
v_call: TRBV5-6; j_call: TRBJ2-4; d_call: .; clone_size: .; cdr3_nt: TGTGCCAGCAGCTTGTGGGACGGATTAGCCAAAAACATTCAGTACTTC; cdr3_aa: CASSLWDGLAKNIQYF
v_call: TRBV18; j_call: TRBJ2-1; d_call: .; clone_size: .; cdr3_nt: TGTGCCAGCTCACGTGACAGTTCCTACAATGAGCAGTTCTTC; cdr3_aa: CASSRDSSYNEQFF
v_call: TRBV5-6; j_call: TRBJ2-5; d_call: TRBD2; clone_size: .; cdr3_nt: TGTGCCAGCAGCTTGATGGGACTAGGGGGGGAGACCCAGTACTTC; cdr3_aa: CASSLMGLGGETQYF
v_call: TRBV6-6; j_call: TRBJ1-2; d_call: .; clone_size: .; cdr3_nt: TGTGCCAGCAGTCCCCGAGGGGGCTACACCTTC; cdr3_aa: CASSPRGGYTF
v_call: TRBV6-5; j_call: TRBJ1-4; d_call: .; clone_size: .; cdr3_nt: TGTGCCAGCAGGCCGCAAGCAACTAATGAAAAACTGTTTTTT; cdr3_aa: CASRPQATNEKLFF
v_call: TRBV4-3; j_call: TRBJ2-7; d_call: .; clone_size: .; cdr3_nt: TGCGCCAGCAGCCAAGGGCGACAATTATACGAGCAGTACTTC; cdr3_aa: CASSQGRQLYEQYF
v_call: TRBV25-1; j_call: TRBJ2-2; d_call: TRBD1; clone_size: .; cdr3_nt: TGTGCCAGCAGTGACCCGGGACAGGTGGCCGGGGAGCTGTTTTTT; cdr3_aa: CASSDPGQVAGELFF
v_call: TRBV5-4; j_call: TRBJ2-5; d_call: .; clone_size: .; cdr3_nt: TGTGCCAGCAGCTTGGGACAGGACCAAGAGACCCAGTACTTC; cdr3_aa: CASSLGQDQETQYF
v_call: TRBV4-2; j_call: TRBJ1-1; d_call: .; clone_size: .; cdr3_nt: TGTGCCAGCAGCCAAGACGGCAGGGGTGCGAACACTGAAGCTTTCTTT; cdr3_aa: CASSQDGRGANTEAFF
v_call: TRBV7-9; j_call: TRBJ2-1; d_call: TRBD2; clone_size: .; cdr3_nt: TGTGCCAGCAGCTGGGGGGACTACACGAATGAGCAGTTCTTC; cdr3_aa: CASSWGDYTNEQFF
v_call: TRBV27; j_call: TRBJ2-7; d_call: .; clone_size: .; cdr3_nt: TGTGCCAGCTCCGTGTCACGGAATGGCTACGAGCAGTACTTC; cdr3_aa: CASSVSRNGYEQYF
v_call: TRBV10-3; j_call: TRBJ1-1; d_call: .; clone_size: .; cdr3_nt: TGTGCCATCAGCTGGACAGAGAACACTGAAGCTTTCTTT; cdr3_aa: CAISWTENTEAFF
v_call: TRBV13; j_call: TRBJ1-1; d_call: .; clone_size: once; cdr3_nt: TGTGCCAGCAGCCCCCGACCCACACGGATGAACACTGAAGCTTTCTTT; cdr3_aa: CASSPRPTRMNTEAFF
v_call: TRBV2; j_call: TRBJ1-2; d_call: TRBD1; clone_size: .; cdr3_nt: TGTGCCAGCAGTGGGGACAGGGCGGACTATGGCTACACCTTC; cdr3_aa: CASSGDRADYGYTF
v_call: TRBV27; j_call: TRBJ1-6; d_call: .; clone_size: .; cdr3_nt: TGTGCCAGCAGTTTATGGCCATTCGGGGCCAATTCACCCCTCCACTTT; cdr3_aa: CASSLWPFGANSPLHF
v_call: TRBV9; j_call: TRBJ2-7; d_call: .; clone_size: .; cdr3_nt: TGTGCCAGCAGCCGAGGCGGCGGTCTTAGCATCGAGCAGTACTTC; cdr3_aa: CASSRGGGLSIEQYF
v_call: TRBV9; j_call: TRBJ1-3; d_call: .; clone_size: .; cdr3_nt: TGTGCCAGCAGCTCAGGAGGGACTTCGGGGAACACCATATATTTT; cdr3_aa: CASSSGGTSGNTIYF
v_call: TRBV23-1; j_call: TRBJ1-5; d_call: .; clone_size: .; cdr3_nt: TGCGCCAGCAGTCAATCGGGCGGTCAGCCCCAGCATTTT; cdr3_aa: CASSQSGGQPQHF
v_call: TRBV27; j_call: TRBJ2-2; d_call: .; clone_size: .; cdr3_nt: TGTGCCAGCAGTTTATGGCGGGCCGGGGAGCTGTTTTTT; cdr3_aa: CASSLWRAGELFF
v_call: TRBV2; j_call: TRBJ2-1; d_call: TRBD1; clone_size: .; cdr3_nt: TGTGCCAGCAGTGGGGGGACAGCAAATGAGCAGTTCTTC; cdr3_aa: CASSGGTANEQFF
v_call: TRBV19; j_call: TRBJ2-6; d_call: TRBD2; clone_size: .; cdr3_nt: TGTGCCAGTAAGAAGCGGGGGGACCTAGCTGGGGCCAACGTCCTGACTTTC; cdr3_aa: CASKKRGDLAGANVLTF